This note documents a single T cell receptor beta chain sequence. Its matching antigen is unknown. CDR1 is SQVTM and CDR2 is ANQGSEA in the germline V gene. The CDR3 runs to 12 residues. V lost 4 bases and J 8 bases, leaving 14 bases between the germline ends. The sample comes from a study of shared clonotypes between healthy human individuals. Study-level results: Sorted-subset sequencing, rarefaction showed, was incomplete despite large depth.

TCRdb's copy holds only in-frame clones and misses some; the assay was immunoSEQ multiplex PCR. Here the sample spans 2 million to 2.5 million clones, 85% to 95% being singletons. The chain links TRBV29-1 to TRBJ2-5; D ambiguous. Sequenced material: naive CD4+ T cells from PBMCs. The subset denotes: CD45RA+ positively selected. The sequence was collected from a man younger than 35 in good health. Some clones in this sample may be carry-over from other donors' samples. CDR3 bases: TGCAGCGTTGGTGCGTCCTCGGAAACCCAGTACTTC. Protein sequence: CSVGASSETQYF.